A selection of T cell receptor beta chains follows, all from one sample in a study of vaccination and CD4 T cells after COVID-19. MiXCR, run by TCRdb on the PCR reads, gives a single entry per CDR3 protein. The table lists fewer than 15,000 distinct CDR3 sequences, about 82% of them singletons. Their target antigens are unknown. What was sequenced was CD4+ T cells from blood, cultured in vitro. These receptor sequences come from a human donor who had recovered from COVID-19. CDR3s include the opening cysteine and the closing phenylalanine or tryptophan. Each record gives: J gene, D gene, V gene, clone size, CDR3 DNA, CDR3 protein. D genes are given only for firm matches. Not every row has a clone size; where given, it reads once, few, many or a size class.

TRBJ2-7 | - | TRBV6-5 | medium-sized | TGTGCCAGCAGTTACTCGATGACTTTCTCCTACGAGCAGTACTTC | CASSYSMTFSYEQYF
TRBJ1-1 | - | TRBV12-3/TRBV12-4 | - | TGTGCCAGCAGTTTACAGGGGACTGAAGCTTTCTTT | CASSLQGTEAFF
TRBJ1-6 | - | TRBV19 | few | TGTGCCAGTAACCTCAGGGAATATAATTCACCCCTCCACTTT | CASNLREYNSPLHF
TRBJ2-7 | - | TRBV30 | - | TGTGCCTGGAGTCTAGGCACCTTTTACGAGCAGTACTTC | CAWSLGTFYEQYF
TRBJ2-3 | - | TRBV20-1 | - | TGCAGTGCTAGGACTTCTATTGTCGCAGATACGCAGTATTTT | CSARTSIVADTQYF
TRBJ2-5 | TRBD2 | TRBV7-2 | - | TGTGCCAGCAGCTCAGGGATTCGACTAGCGGGACGAGAGACCCAGTACTTC | CASSSGIRLAGRETQYF
TRBJ1-5 | - | TRBV18 | - | TGTGCCAGCTCTCCTCAGACCTCAGAGCCCCAGCATTTT | CASSPQTSEPQHF
TRBJ2-5 | - | TRBV28 | - | TGTGCCAGCAGTTTCCCGGTGGAGGCCCAGTACTTC | CASSFPVEAQYF
TRBJ2-5 | - | TRBV7-3 | - | TGTGCCAGCAGCTTAAGCTATACTCAGACCCAGTACTTC | CASSLSYTQTQYF
TRBJ2-1 | TRBD1 | TRBV20-1 | - | TGCAGTGCTCTCCGGGACAGGGGGGCGCATGAGCAGTTCTTC | CSALRDRGAHEQFF
TRBJ2-3 | - | TRBV11-2 | - | TGTGCCAGCAGCTTTTCGTTGGGAAGGGGTGATACGCAGTATTTT | CASSFSLGRGDTQYF
TRBJ1-1 | - | TRBV7-6 | - | TGTGCCAGCAGCTTCTTCGGGGACACTGAAGCTTTCTTT | CASSFFGDTEAFF
TRBJ2-7 | - | TRBV6-1 | - | TGTGCCAGCAGCCCAGCGGGTATGGAGCAGTACTTC | CASSPAGMEQYF
TRBJ1-5 | - | TRBV7-9 | - | TGTGCCAGTAGGCGGGGCAATCAGCCCCAGCATTTT | CASRRGNQPQHF
TRBJ2-3 | - | TRBV20-1 | - | TGCAGTGCCGCCCTCGGAACAGATACGCAGTATTTT | CSAALGTDTQYF
TRBJ1-2 | - | TRBV5-6 | - | TGTGCCAGCAGCCAGACAACAGGGATCGGCTACACCTTC | CASSQTTGIGYTF